This is a list of T cell receptor beta chains from one sample in a study of radiotherapy plus CTLA-4 blockade in lung cancer. Assay: immunoSEQ multiplex PCR; the TCRdb copy retains only in-frame clones and omits some. This sample has approximately 53,000 clones, with about 85% found just once. The material sequenced was peripheral blood, taken from a patient treated with radiotherapy plus ipilimumab. All receptors derive from a human donor with non-small cell lung cancer whose response to radiotherapy plus ipilimumab could not be evaluated. CDR3s include the opening cysteine and the closing phenylalanine or tryptophan. The D gene is left open where the match is weak. A row's size may be missing; if present it is once, few, many or a size class.

abundance	v_gene	j_gene	d_gene	CDR3nt	CDR3aa
NA	TRBV4-3	TRBJ2-1	NA	TGCGCCAGCAGCCAAGATGCCCGAGTTGAGCAGTTCTTC	CASSQDARVEQFF
NA	TRBV15	TRBJ2-7	NA	TGTGCCACCAGCGATACTCGTGGGGGGGCGCTTGAGCAGTACTTC	CATSDTRGGALEQYF
NA	TRBV9	TRBJ1-3	TRBD1	TGTGCCAGCAGCCCTCGGGACAGGGGGATCTCTGGAAACACCATATATTTT	CASSPRDRGISGNTIYF
NA	TRBV28	TRBJ1-6	NA	TGTGCCAGCAGTTTAGGGGCAGGCTCCTATAATTCACCCCTCCACTTT	CASSLGAGSYNSPLHF
NA	TRBV28	TRBJ1-1	NA	TGTGCCAGCAGGTTAGACGGACACGCTGAAGCTTTCTTT	CASRLDGHAEAFF
NA	TRBV28	TRBJ2-2	NA	TGTGCCAGCAGATCCTCGAACACCGGGGAGCTGTTTTTT	CASRSSNTGELFF
NA	TRBV2	TRBJ1-1	TRBD1	TGTGCCAGCAGACAGGGGGCGTTCGGGAACACTGAAGCTTTCTTT	CASRQGAFGNTEAFF
NA	TRBV9	TRBJ1-5	NA	TGTGCCAGCAGCGCGCAGGGGATCGGCAATCAGCCCCAGCATTTT	CASSAQGIGNQPQHF
NA	TRBV29-1	TRBJ2-7	TRBD2	TGCAGCGTTAGTGGACTAGCGGCTTCCTACGAGCAGTACTTC	CSVSGLAASYEQYF
NA	TRBV27	TRBJ1-1	NA	TGTGCCAGCAGTTTATATCTGCCGTCGGTTCGCACTGAAGCTTTCTTT	CASSLYLPSVRTEAFF
NA	TRBV7-2	TRBJ2-1	TRBD2	TGTGCCAGCAGCGCGGGAGGTCCGGCACTGCCACGATACAATGAGCAGTTCTTC	CASSAGGPALPRYNEQFF
NA	TRBV19	TRBJ1-2	TRBD1	TGTGCCAGTAGTATACAGGGGGCAGGGAACTATGGCTACACCTTC	CASSIQGAGNYGYTF
NA	TRBV4-3	TRBJ2-1	TRBD2	TGCGCCAGCAGCCAAGATCGAGGACTAGCGGGACCCTACAATGAGCAGTTCTTC	CASSQDRGLAGPYNEQFF
few	TRBV5-6	TRBJ2-1	NA	TGTGCCAGCAGCTTGGGACAGATTCTCGGGCAGTTCTTC	CASSLGQILGQFF
NA	TRBV29-1	TRBJ1-2	TRBD1	TGCAGCGGGTTGCTTGGGACAGGGGAATTTGGCCATGGCTACACCTTC	CSGLLGTGEFGHGYTF
few	TRBV7-2	TRBJ2-7	TRBD2	TGTGCCAGCAGCTTAGGACTAGCGGGATACGAGCAGTACTTC	CASSLGLAGYEQYF
NA	TRBV7-2	TRBJ2-5	NA	TGTGCCAGCAGCGACTCGAGAACAGAGACCCAGTACTTC	CASSDSRTETQYF
few	TRBV9	TRBJ2-7	NA	TGTGACAGCAGCGTAGTGGGGGCGGACGAGCAGTACTTC	CDSSVVGADEQYF
NA	TRBV30	TRBJ1-3	TRBD1	TGTGCCTGGAGCCCGGGACAGTTCTCTGGAAACACCATATATTTT	CAWSPGQFSGNTIYF
once	TRBV2	TRBJ2-5	NA	TGTGCCAGCAGAGCGACTCAAGTATCCCAAGAGACCCAGTACTTC	CASRATQVSQETQYF
few	TRBV7-9	TRBJ2-3	NA	TGTGCCAGCAGCTCCAGGGTAACTAGCACAGATACGCAGTATTTT	CASSSRVTSTDTQYF
NA	TRBV7-2	TRBJ1-4	TRBD1	TGTGCCAGCCGAAAAACAGGGGGCTCTAATGAAAAACTGTTTTTT	CASRKTGGSNEKLFF
NA	TRBV25-1	TRBJ2-1	NA	TGTGCCAGCAGTGCAACGGGACTTTCACACAATGAGCAGTTCTTC	CASSATGLSHNEQFF
NA	TRBV28	TRBJ1-2	NA	TGTGCCAGCACCCCGGCCGGGTATGGCTACACCTTC	CASTPAGYGYTF
NA	TRBV6-5	TRBJ2-7	NA	TGTGCCAGCAGTTACCGGGCAGGGGCTCGCTACGAGCAGTACTTC	CASSYRAGARYEQYF
NA	TRBV19	TRBJ2-7	TRBD2	TGTGCCAGTAGTACTAGCGGCAACTCCTACGAGCAGTACTTC	CASSTSGNSYEQYF
NA	TRBV29-1	TRBJ1-3	TRBD1	TGCAGCGGGGCTTTGGGACAGGGAGACACCATATATTTT	CSGALGQGDTIYF
NA	TRBV28	TRBJ1-2	NA	TGTGCCAGCAGTTTAGTGGGGCGAGGCTATGGCTACACCTTC	CASSLVGRGYGYTF
NA	TRBV18	TRBJ2-5	TRBD2	TGTGCCAGCTCACCTCCCGGAGCGGGAGAGGGGGAGACCCAGTACTTC	CASSPPGAGEGETQYF
NA	TRBV25-1	TRBJ1-2	NA	TGTGCCAGCAGTTCGGGGTATGGCTACACCTTC	CASSSGYGYTF
once	TRBV7-8	TRBJ2-1	TRBD2	TGTGCCAGCAGCAGTGAGCGGGAGGCCTACAATGAGCAGTTCTTC	CASSSEREAYNEQFF
NA	TRBV5-1	TRBJ2-5	NA	TGCGCCAGCAGCTTGGAGAGTGCGGAGACCCAGTACTTC	CASSLESAETQYF
NA	TRBV7-9	TRBJ2-7	NA	TGTGCCAGCAGCTTAGGGGGCAGATCCTACGAGCAGTACTTC	CASSLGGRSYEQYF
once	TRBV5-1	TRBJ2-5	NA	TGCGCCAGCAGCGTACAGGGAGACGAGACCCAGTACTTC	CASSVQGDETQYF
NA	TRBV5-6	TRBJ1-5	TRBD1	TGTGCCAGCAGCTTGGGGACAGGGGGCGGGAGCAATCAGCCCCAGCATTTT	CASSLGTGGGSNQPQHF
NA	TRBV19	TRBJ2-3	TRBD1	TGTGCCAGTACCAATCCGGGACAGGGGGCGGCAGATACGCAGTATTTT	CASTNPGQGAADTQYF
NA	TRBV30	TRBJ1-5	NA	TGTGCCTGGAGCTCCGCGGGGCCCCAGCATTTT	CAWSSAGPQHF
NA	TRBV11-2	TRBJ2-7	TRBD2	TGTGCCAGCAGCCCCCTTTGGGGGAGGGCCGCCTACGAGCAGTACTTC	CASSPLWGRAAYEQYF